The rows below give T cell receptor beta chains drawn from one sample of a study of T cells after posttransplantation cyclophosphamide. Only in-frame clones appear in the TCRdb table, and some are missing; sequencing was by immunoSEQ multiplex PCR. There are tens of thousands of clones in the sample, none observed a single time. Sequencing was carried out using PBMCs. These receptors were collected from a man in his forties in good health, CMV-negative, and a related stem cell transplant donor. Each CDR3 is given without its conserved first and last residue. Fields, in order: CDR3 length, V gene, CDR3 protein.

CDR3 length: 13; V gene: TRBV18; CDR3 protein: ASSPLVGQTRDAF
CDR3 length: 13; V gene: TRBV5-6; CDR3 protein: ASSSSGQGLDEQY
CDR3 length: 14; V gene: TRBV7-2; CDR3 protein: ASSLAGGQGRNTIY
CDR3 length: 13; V gene: TRBV19; CDR3 protein: ASSLQGQLNQPQH
CDR3 length: 13; V gene: TRBV27; CDR3 protein: ASGTQAPGLYPYT
CDR3 length: 14; V gene: TRBV27; CDR3 protein: ASSLRGLAGGGEQF
CDR3 length: 16; V gene: TRBV19; CDR3 protein: ASSPRFGVRAGANVLT
CDR3 length: 11; V gene: TRBV6-6; CDR3 protein: ASSDNYWDEQF
CDR3 length: 11; V gene: TRBV30; CDR3 protein: ACSTGTGNTIY
CDR3 length: 14; V gene: TRBV5-8; CDR3 protein: ASSLVSGGASNEQF
CDR3 length: 11; V gene: TRBV9; CDR3 protein: ASSVVEAGELF
CDR3 length: 15; V gene: TRBV5-8; CDR3 protein: ASSLADTLSGANVLT
CDR3 length: 13; V gene: TRBV12-5; CDR3 protein: ASGLREPSYNEQF
CDR3 length: 11; V gene: TRBV6-6; CDR3 protein: ASSGTSGGTQY
CDR3 length: 10; V gene: TRBV2; CDR3 protein: ASSAGTYEQY
CDR3 length: 14; V gene: TRBV6-6; CDR3 protein: ASSYRTGRYQETQY
CDR3 length: 13; V gene: TRBV19; CDR3 protein: ASSIGDRVTDTQY